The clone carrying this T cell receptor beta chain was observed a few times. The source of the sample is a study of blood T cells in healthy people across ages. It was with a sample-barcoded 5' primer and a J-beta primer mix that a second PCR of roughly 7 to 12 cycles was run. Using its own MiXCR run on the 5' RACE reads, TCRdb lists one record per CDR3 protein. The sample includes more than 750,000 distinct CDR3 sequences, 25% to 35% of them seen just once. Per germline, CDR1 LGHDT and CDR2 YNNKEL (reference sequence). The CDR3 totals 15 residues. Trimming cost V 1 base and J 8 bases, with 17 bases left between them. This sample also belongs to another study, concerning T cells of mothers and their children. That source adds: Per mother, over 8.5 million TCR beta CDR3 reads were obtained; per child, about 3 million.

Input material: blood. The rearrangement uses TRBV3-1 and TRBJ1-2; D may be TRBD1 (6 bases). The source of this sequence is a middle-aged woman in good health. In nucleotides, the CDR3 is TGTGCCAGCAGCCAAGGAGGAACGGGGGCGCAGGGCTACACCTTC. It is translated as CASSQGGTGAQGYTF.